These 25 T cell receptor beta chains came from one sample sequenced in a study of shared clonotypes between healthy human individuals. Sequencing used immunoSEQ multiplex PCR; TCRdb keeps in-frame clones, though not all of them. Of approximately 1.9 million clones listed, 90% to 95% are singletons. It was CD45RO-negative cells, positively selected for CCR7, that made up naive CD8 cells, with terminally differentiated effector memory CD45RA+ cells excluded. The specimen sequenced was naive CD8+ T cells from PBMCs. The receptors were sampled from a man younger than 35 in good health. Some clones in this sample may be carry-over from other donors' samples.

The V call is TRBV9, the J call TRBJ2-7, with 9 nucleotides matching TRBD2. CDR3 length: 15 residues. V lost 6 bases and J lost 6; bases outside the gene matches: 13. The germline CDR1 and CDR2 sequences are SGDLS and YYNGEE. The CDR3 nucleotides are TGTGCCAGCAACTCAAGGGGTAGCGGGAGCGGCGAGCAGTACTTC. Its translation: CASNSRGSGSGEQYF.

This chain uses TRBV7-6 with TRBJ1-1; the D is unclear. Per the germline V gene, CDR1 is SGHVS and CDR2 is FNYEAQ. Trimming cost V 4 bases and J 4 bases, with 10 bases left between them. This CDR3 spans 13 amino acids. CDR3 nucleotides: TGTGCCAGCAGCTCCGGGTGGGCCACTGAAGCTTTCTTT. Its protein product is CASSSGWATEAFF.

This clone appeared once. The V gene is TRBV6-6, the J gene TRBJ1-1; TRBD1 might be the D (5 bases). V lost 0 bases and J 6 bases, leaving 8 bases between the germline ends. The CDR3 is 13 residues long. The germline CDR1 and CDR2 sequences are MNHNY and SVGAGI (reference sequence). The CDR3 bases are TGTGCCAGCAGTTACTCAGTGACAGCTGAAGCTTTCTTT. Translation gives CASSYSVTAEAFF.

The chain has TRBV19 and TRBJ1-4, with D perhaps matching TRBD1 (5 bases). CDR1 and CDR2 (germline): LNHDA, SQIVND (reference sequence). Trimming shortened V by 7 bases and J by 3 bases, and 9 bases separated the two germline ends. There are 13 residues in the CDR3. CDR3 DNA: TGTGCCAGTAAAGGGGAGGCTAATGAAAAACTGTTTTTT. It codes for CASKGEANEKLFF.

The gene calls are TRBV19 and TRBJ2-3; possible D gene TRBD1, 6 bases. The germline V gene encodes CDR1 LNHDA and CDR2 SQIVND (reference sequence). The V end was cut by 6 bases, the J end by 3 bases, with 10 bases between. This CDR3 spans 13 amino acids. CDR3 bases: TGTGCCAGTAGCCATAGGGGGACAGATACGCAGTATTTT. This gives the protein CASSHRGTDTQYF.

The chain links TRBV28 to TRBJ2-2; D call uncertain. The CDR3 has 13 residues. V was trimmed by 2 bases and J by 3 bases, leaving 4 bases between them. Germline CDR1 MDHEN, CDR2 SYDVKM. CDR3 bases: TGTGCCAGCAGTTTACTATACACCGGGGAGCTGTTTTTT. Its protein product is CASSLLYTGELFF.

This clone was seen only once. The chain has TRBV27 and TRBJ1-1, with D unclear. The CDR3 covers 15 residues. CDR1 and CDR2 (germline): MNHEY, SMNVEV (reference sequence). V was shortened by 0 bases and J by 7 bases, with 15 bases between the two germline ends. Here the CDR3 reads CASSLSPRRQIEAFF. The CDR3 DNA reads TGTGCCAGCAGTTTATCCCCACGACGGCAGATTGAAGCTTTCTTT.

In the case of this clone: Distinct nucleotide sequences in the sample also encode this CDR3. The chain uses TRBV28 and TRBJ1-1; 9 nucleotides align to TRBD1. The CDR3 runs 15 residues. The junction had 4 bases not matched to a gene; V was cut back by 5 bases and J by 0 bases. Germline CDR1 and CDR2: MDHEN and SYDVKM. The chain's CDR3 is CASSPRQGVNTEAFF. DNA for the CDR3: TGTGCCAGCAGTCCCCGACAGGGGGTGAACACTGAAGCTTTCTTT.

The chain employs TRBV9 and TRBJ2-7; 9 bases fit TRBD2. Trimming cost V 3 bases and J 5 bases; bases outside gene matches: 12. The CDR3 consists of 16 residues. From germline, CDR1 is SGDLS and CDR2 YYNGEE. The CDR3 coding sequence is TGTGCCAGCAGCGCCTTGCCCGGGACTAGCCCAAACGAGCAGTACTTC. Its translation: CASSALPGTSPNEQYF.

The rearrangement uses TRBV2 and TRBJ2-3; 9 positions agree with TRBD2. CDR1 is SNHLY, CDR2 FYNNEI, per germline. The CDR3 runs 17 residues. V was clipped by 5 bases and J by 7 bases; unmatched bases: 16. The CDR3 DNA sequence: TGTGCCAGCAGTCGGCCCGGAGCGGGAGGACGCAATCATACGCAGTATTTT. Its protein is CASSRPGAGGRNHTQYF.

V usage is TRBV27 and J usage is TRBJ1-2, with 8 bases identical to TRBD1. CDR1 is MNHEY and CDR2 is SMNVEV in the germline V gene (reference sequence). V was clipped by 5 bases and J by 4 bases; unmatched bases: 9. The CDR3 has 15 amino acids. The DNA of the CDR3 is TGTGCCAGCAGTCCCACCCGGACAGGGATCTATGGCTACACCTTC. It specifies CASSPTRTGIYGYTF.

V gene TRBV4-1 combines with J gene TRBJ2-5; a weak D match, TRBD2 (5 bases). Germline CDR1 is MGHRA and CDR2 is YSYEKL. The CDR3 consists of 15 residues. Trimming took off 3 bases at V and 1 base at J, with 12 bases between the two ends. CDR3 nucleotides: TGCGCCAGCAGCCACGCACCGGGGTCCCAAGAGACCCAGTACTTC. Translated, it gives CASSHAPGSQETQYF.

V and J are TRBV7-8 and TRBJ2-3; D is undetermined. The V and J ends lost 5 bases and 2 bases respectively, with 11 bases between them. The CDR3 contains 14 residues. Germline V gene data show CDR1 as SGHVS and CDR2 as FQNEAQ. CDR3 DNA: TGTGCCAGCAGCCTGGCTCGTAACACAGATACGCAGTATTTT. This gives the protein CASSLARNTDTQYF.

This clone turned up a few times. V and J are TRBV27 and TRBJ2-2, with a weak D call TRBD1 (5 bases). CDR3 size: 14 residues. V dropped 4 bases and J dropped 4 bases, with 10 bases sitting between them. Germline values: CDR1 MNHEY, CDR2 SMNVEV (reference sequence). Written as DNA, the CDR3 is TGTGCCAGCAGTTCATACCAGGGCACCGGGGAGCTGTTTTTT. Its protein product is CASSSYQGTGELFF.

The chain has TRBV10-3 and TRBJ1-1; 7 positions agree with TRBD1. The CDR3 is 12 residues long. Germline lookup yields CDR1 ENHRY and CDR2 SYGVKD. The V gene end was trimmed by 3 bases and the J gene end by 11 bases; junction bases not matched to a gene: 6. CDR3 nucleotides: TGTGCCATCAGTGAACCAGGGGGAGAGGCTTTCTTT. It encodes CAISEPGGEAFF.

The chain uses TRBV11-2 and TRBJ1-1; 8 bases agree with TRBD1. J was trimmed by 1 base and V by 3 bases; bases with no gene match: 4. CDR3 length: 15 amino acids. Germline CDR1 SGHAT, CDR2 FQNNGV. Written as DNA, the CDR3 is TGTGCCAGCAGCTTCGGTCAGGGGGCGAACACTGAAGCTTTCTTT. Residues: CASSFGQGANTEAFF.

As regards this clone: Other nucleotide sequences from this sample produce the same CDR3. The chain has TRBV7-3 and TRBJ2-2; 12 positions agree with TRBD2. V was pared by 5 bases and J by 4 bases, with 5 bases of the junction left unmatched. Per germline, CDR1 SGHTA and CDR2 FQGTGA. This CDR3 has 16 residues. The CDR3 DNA follows: TGTGCCAGCAGCCCGAGACTAGCGGGAGTCACCGGGGAGCTGTTTTTT. Protein: CASSPRLAGVTGELFF.

As DNA, the CDR3 is TGTGCCAGCAACTTCGTAAATGAGCAGTTCTTC. Its translation: CASNFVNEQFF. The chain recombines TRBV2 with TRBJ2-1, with D unresolved. Germline CDR1 and CDR2: SNHLY and FYNNEI. Trimming cost V 7 bases and J 7 bases, with 8 bases left between them. The CDR3 is 11 amino acids.

This sequence joins TRBV5-4 and TRBJ2-5, with D possibly matching TRBD2 (7 bases). V lost 2 bases, J lost 5 bases, and 13 bases lay in between. CDR3 length: 14 amino acids. Germline V gene lookup returns CDR1 SGHNT and CDR2 YYREEE (reference sequence). The CDR3, as DNA: TGTGCCAGCAGCTTCATGGGGGGGGCGGAGACCCAGTACTTC. Translating it yields CASSFMGGAETQYF. Together with reference TRBV5-4 and TRBJ2-5, the CDR3 gives the full variable domain: ETGVTQSPTHLIKTRGQQVTLRCSSQSGHNTVSWYQQALGQGPQFIFQYYREEENGRGNFPPRFSGLQFPNYSSELNVNALELDDSALYLCASSFMGGAETQYFGPGTRLLVL.

The chain carries TRBV9 and TRBJ1-2, with a tentative D call TRBD1 (6 bases). The germline gives CDR1 SGDLS, CDR2 YYNGEE. The CDR3 has 15 amino acids. Trimming pared 6 bases from V and 8 bases from J, leaving 23 bases between. The CDR3 is CASTPKGDRGKGYTF. CDR3 nucleotides: TGTGCCAGCACCCCTAAGGGGGACCGCGGTAAAGGCTACACCTTC.

The chain joins TRBV11-2 to TRBJ2-7; 9 nucleotides match TRBD1. Germline CDR1 and CDR2: SGHAT and FQNNGV. The length of the CDR3 is 14 residues. Losses at the gene ends were 4 bases for V and 5 bases for J; bases not matched to a gene: 6. CDR3 loop: CASSSRGQGNEQYF. As DNA, the CDR3 is TGTGCCAGCAGCTCTAGGGGACAGGGCAACGAGCAGTACTTC.

This rearrangement joins TRBV27 to TRBJ2-1, with D uncertain. The germline V gene has CDR1 MNHEY and CDR2 SMNVEV (reference sequence). The CDR3 length is 11 residues. With 7 bases removed from V and 4 bases from J, the gap between germline ends came to 5 bases. This chain's CDR3 is CASNSYNEQFF. CDR3 sequence (DNA): TGTGCCAGCAATAGTTACAATGAGCAGTTCTTC.

This clone was picked up one time. The chain uses TRBV19 and TRBJ2-3; maybe TRBD1 (6 bases). CDR3 size: 14 residues. Trimming removed 4 bases from V and 0 bases from J, with 8 bases in between. Germline CDR1 is LNHDA and CDR2 is SQIVND (reference sequence). As DNA, the CDR3 is TGTGCCAGTAGTACAGGGGTTAGCACAGATACGCAGTATTTT. This encodes CASSTGVSTDTQYF.

The rearrangement joins TRBV19 to TRBJ1-1, with 7 nucleotides matching TRBD1. The germline CDR1 and CDR2 sequences are LNHDA and SQIVND (reference sequence). With V trimmed by 6 bases and J by 1 base, 8 bases remained unmatched. The CDR3 is made up of 15 amino acids. The chain's CDR3 is CASSSRTGANTEAFF. In DNA, the CDR3 is TGTGCCAGTAGCTCCAGGACAGGAGCGAACACTGAAGCTTTCTTT.

This chain links TRBV6-5 with TRBJ1-1; D is unclear. With 6 bases removed from V and 4 bases from J, the gap between germline ends came to 12 bases. The CDR3 is 13 residues long. The germline gives CDR1 MNHEY, CDR2 SVGAGI. The CDR3 DNA reads as TGTGCCAGCAGCCGCGGTTTAGGCACTGAAGCTTTCTTT. As protein: CASSRGLGTEAFF.